This T cell receptor (beta chain) is from a study of blood T cell repertoires in COVID-19. Turning to the study itself: Acute and convalescent COVID-19 specimens originated in the United States, Italy and Spain.

Per germline, CDR1 ENHRY and CDR2 SYGVKD. The CDR3 totals 14 residues. The V gene lost 7 bases and the J gene lost 0 bases, with 12 bases spanning the gap. Enrollment of patients from Seattle took place during active infection, with longitudinal follow-up. Original processing notes: The authors estimated nucleated cell counts from reference gene primer amplification. Sequencing was performed with immunoSEQ multiplex PCR; in TCRdb, only in-frame clones are kept and a portion is missing. That table supplies the V and J calls and clone size; D and trimming were determined from the DNA. Of about 100,000 clones detected, roughly 81% appear once; the ten largest clones hold 4% to 5.5%.

V usage is TRBV10-3 and J usage is TRBJ1-1, with D perhaps TRBD1 (5 bases). Input material: peripheral blood. The receptor's source is a man older than 75 with COVID-19, enrolled during active disease. CDR3 sequence: CAITLDKMNTEAFF. The CDR3 region has the DNA TGTGCCATCACCTTGGACAAAATGAACACTGAAGCTTTCTTT.